The clone carrying this TCR beta chain was recorded a few times. In patients aged 18 to 65, hyperthyroidism was newly diagnosed, with duration under 2 months. Diagnoses rested on clinical symptoms, serum thyroxine and TRAb, thyroid ultrasound and orbital computed tomography. PBMCs were derived from 10 ml fresh peripheral blood. V was clipped by 4 bases and J by 8 bases, with 20 bases between them. Germline V gene data show CDR1 as SNHLY and CDR2 as FYNNEI. CDR3 length: 15 amino acids. The sample originates from a study of T cells in Graves' hyperthyroidism and ophthalmopathy. RNA transcripts served as the template for amplifying TCR beta CDR3 regions. The HTBI primer set served for first-round RT-PCR of the TCR CDR3. TCRdb re-analysed the multiplex PCR reads in MiXCR, keeping a single row per CDR3 protein. The sample contains roughly 740,000 distinct CDR3 sequences, 15% to 20% of which appear only once.

This clonotype originated in a man between 18 and 29 years old with Graves' hyperthyroidism. Material for sequencing was blood. The chain carries TRBV2 and TRBJ1-2; weak D call: TRBD1 (5 bases). In DNA, the CDR3 is TGTGCCAGCAGTGTGGGGACCGTCGTTGTCTACGGCTACACCTTC. Protein: CASSVGTVVVYGYTF. Using reference TRBV2 and TRBJ1-2 for the parts outside the CDR3, the full variable domain is EPEVTQTPSHQVTQMGQEVILRCVPISNHLYFYWYRQILGQKVEFLVSFYNNEISEKSEIFDDQFSVERPDGSNFTLKIRSTKLEDSAMYFCASSVGTVVVYGYTFGSGTRLTVV.